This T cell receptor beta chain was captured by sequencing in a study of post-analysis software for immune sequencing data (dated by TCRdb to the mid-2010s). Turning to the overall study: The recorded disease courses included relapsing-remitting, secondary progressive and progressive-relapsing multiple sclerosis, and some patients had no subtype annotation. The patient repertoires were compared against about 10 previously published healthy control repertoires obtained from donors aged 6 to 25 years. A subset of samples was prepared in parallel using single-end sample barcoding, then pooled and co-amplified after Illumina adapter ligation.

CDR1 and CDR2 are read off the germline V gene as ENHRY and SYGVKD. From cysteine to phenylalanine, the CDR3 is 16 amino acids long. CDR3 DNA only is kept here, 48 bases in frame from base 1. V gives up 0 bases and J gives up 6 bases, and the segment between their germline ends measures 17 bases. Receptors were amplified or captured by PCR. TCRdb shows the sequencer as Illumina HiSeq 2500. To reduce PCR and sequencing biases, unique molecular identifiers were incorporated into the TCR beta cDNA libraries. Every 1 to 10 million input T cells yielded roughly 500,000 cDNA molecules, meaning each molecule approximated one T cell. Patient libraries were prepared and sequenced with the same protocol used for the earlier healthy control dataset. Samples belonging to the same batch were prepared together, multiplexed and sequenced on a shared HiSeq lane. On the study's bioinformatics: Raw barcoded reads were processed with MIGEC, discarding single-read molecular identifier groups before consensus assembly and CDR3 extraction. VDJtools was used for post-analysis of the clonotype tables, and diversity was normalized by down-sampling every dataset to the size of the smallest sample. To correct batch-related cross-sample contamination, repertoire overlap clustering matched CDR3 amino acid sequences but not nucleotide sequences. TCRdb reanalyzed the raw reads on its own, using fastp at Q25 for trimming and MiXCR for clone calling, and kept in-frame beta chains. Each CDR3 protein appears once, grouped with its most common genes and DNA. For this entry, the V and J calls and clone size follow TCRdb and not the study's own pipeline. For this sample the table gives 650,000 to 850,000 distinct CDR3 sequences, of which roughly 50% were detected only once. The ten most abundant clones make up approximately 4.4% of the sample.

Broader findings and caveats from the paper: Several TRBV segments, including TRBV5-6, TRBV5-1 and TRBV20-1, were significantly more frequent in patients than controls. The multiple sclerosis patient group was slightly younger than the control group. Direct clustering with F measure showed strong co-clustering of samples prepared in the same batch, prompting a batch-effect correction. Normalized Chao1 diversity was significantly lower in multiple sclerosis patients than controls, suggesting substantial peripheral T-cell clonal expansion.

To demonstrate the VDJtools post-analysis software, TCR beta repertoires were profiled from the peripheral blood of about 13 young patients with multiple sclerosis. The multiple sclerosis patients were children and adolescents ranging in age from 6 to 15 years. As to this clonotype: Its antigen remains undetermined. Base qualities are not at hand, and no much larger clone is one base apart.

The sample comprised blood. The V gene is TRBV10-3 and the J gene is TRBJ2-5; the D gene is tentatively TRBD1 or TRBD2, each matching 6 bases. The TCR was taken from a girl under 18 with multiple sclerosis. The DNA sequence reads TGTGCCATCAGTGAGTCCAGGGGCCGGGGGAATCAGACCCAGTACTTC. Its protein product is CAISESRGRGNQTQYF.